This record concerns one TCR beta chain sequence. This clonotype showed up many times. The clone's antigen remains unknown. The sample holds no much larger clone one base away, and base qualities are not on file. The data stem from a study of neurological immune-mediated disorders (dated by TCRdb to about 2019). For the study in its entirety: Among the approximately 35 multiple sclerosis patients, 31 had relapsing-remitting MS and 3 had secondary progressive MS. Peripheral blood TCR-beta repertoires from patients with HTLV-I-associated myelopathy (HAM/TSP), patients with multiple sclerosis, and healthy controls were compared in the study using UMI-based sequencing. Of the 65 to 70 subjects in the cohort, roughly 14 were HAM/TSP patients, some 34 were multiple sclerosis patients, and about 20 were healthy controls. The approximately 100 TCR-beta libraries included longitudinal samples, technical triplicates and paired sorted CD4+ and CD8+ T-cell subsets alongside PBMC samples. On the study overall, not on this receptor specifically: No identical CDR3 amino acid sequences were found to be shared among expanded clones across subjects, suggesting that TCR-beta repertoires were private in all groups. TCR clonal expansion was greatest in HAM/TSP patients and smallest in MS patients, who ranked below even healthy controls. The MS cluster was not associated with any clinical or MRI features, and the authors stated that larger cohorts are needed. In phylogenetic analysis, the repertoires of 18 of 34 MS patients grouped into a cluster of related CDR3 sequences, which suggests a possible signature at the repertoire level.

Taken from the germline V gene, the CDR1 and CDR2 loops are LGHNA and YNFKEQ. V loses 0 bases, J loses 1 base, and the germline ends lie 9 bases apart. The CDR3 goes from the cysteine to the phenylalanine over 15 residues. Kept here is only the CDR3 DNA, which spans 45 bases and is read in frame from base 1. cDNA was synthesized by template-switch 5'RACE using a primer carrying a 10-nucleotide random unique molecular identifier by which each TCR transcript was tagged. Every sequencing run yielded over 160 million TCR-beta sequences covering 15-18 subjects. The RNeasy kit was used for extraction of total RNA. TCR-beta VDJ regions were amplified with primers for the TCR constant region and the 5'RACE anchor, using the KAPA Real-time Library Amplification kit. Sample indexes and Illumina adaptors were added in a first PCR, and a second PCR then increased library yield. After purification with Ampure beads, the TCR product of roughly 650 bp was size-selected on a 2% E-gel SizeSelection system. Before pooling, library quality was checked on a Bioanalyzer, concentration was measured with Qubit, and libraries were quantified with the Kapa Library Quantification kit. An Illumina HiSeq 2500 was used to sequence the libraries paired-end at 2 x 150 bp. To increase sequence diversity, about 25-31% phiX was spiked into each library pool. As for the authors' bioinformatics: Quality-filtered reads were processed with the UMI-based MiGEC pipeline, and over 85% of raw TCR sequences were removed by the MiGEC pipeline during error correction. VDJ genes were aligned to IMGT germline references, and clonotypes were defined by unique CDR3 amino acid sequence plus V-J genes. Clonal expansion, Shannon diversity and CDR3 relatedness were evaluated with VDJtools (CalcPairwiseDistances, ClusterSamples), while phylogenetic trees were built in CLCbio workbench. Clones with at least 8 unique UMIs were defined as expanded, with this threshold being based on coefficient-of-variation modelling across technical triplicates. TCRdb ran its own pipeline on the public reads, namely fastp trimming at Q25 and MiXCR clone calling, and kept in-frame beta chains. Each CDR3 protein gets just one entry, which takes the most common genes and DNA from the rows behind it. The V and J calls were determined by TCRdb, not by the authors. Across this sample there are around 30,000 distinct CDR3 sequences, with less than 1.6% seen only once. About 10% of the sample comes from the top ten.

Libraries from unsorted PBMCs were made from 2 million PBMCs kept in RNAlater at -80 degrees C until RNA extraction. Multiple sclerosis patients were enrolled in a US clinical protocol evaluating disease progression by magnetic resonance imaging. PBMCs were separated from peripheral blood using Ficoll-Hypaque density gradient centrifugation and then cryopreserved in liquid nitrogen. The sequence was collected from a woman younger than 45 with multiple sclerosis. Source material: PBMCs. The V and J genes are TRBV4-2 and TRBJ1-1; the D gene is not confidently resolved. Here is the DNA: TGTGCCAGCAGCCAAGATCTAGCACAGAACACTGAAGCTTTCTTT. Protein translation: CASSQDLAQNTEAFF.